This T cell receptor beta chain was sequenced in a study of identical twins. TCRdb re-called the 5' RACE reads through MiXCR, storing one row per CDR3 protein. This sample has 140,000 to 150,000 distinct CDR3 sequences, with around 3.5% found just once. This clonotype was picked up many times. Healthy Caucasians, and only they, were the donors. Sequencing used memory T cells sorted from blood. The source of this sequence is a man aged 18 to 29 in good health.

The CDR3 DNA follows: TGTGCCAGCAGTTACTCGTTCAGCCGCAATCAGCCCCAGCATTTT. Encoded protein: CASSYSFSRNQPQHF. The chain is built from TRBV6-5 and TRBJ1-5; no clear D gene. CDR1 is MNHEY and CDR2 is SVGAGI in the germline V gene. The CDR3 consists of 15 residues. V was pared by 0 bases and J by 2 bases, with 8 bases between.